The clone carrying this T cell receptor beta chain was counted a single time. Mismatch with germline at one junction end may stem from a read error. The CDR3 consists of 13 residues. Germline-derived CDR1 and CDR2 are SGHDT and YYEEEE. The data belong to a study of control samples from healthy donors and cancer patients. Libraries were prepared by immunoSEQ multiplex PCR; TCRdb keeps only in-frame clonotypes and omits some of them. Of roughly 130,000 clones in the sample, approximately 94% were seen once. The specimen sequenced was blood. The source of this sequence is a man aged 25-45 years in good health. The rearrangement uses TRBV5-6 and TRBJ1-2; no clear D. The CDR3 loop is CASTLSENYGYTF. The DNA of the CDR3 is TGTGCCAGCACCTTGTCGGAGAACTATGGCTACACCTTC.